The entry below describes one T cell receptor beta chain. Sequencing was performed with immunoSEQ multiplex PCR; in TCRdb, only in-frame clones are kept and a portion is missing. The data hold 300,000 to 450,000 clones, with 70% to 90% observed a single time. This entry comes from a study of blood T cell repertoires in COVID-19. The wider study: Samples came from the United States, Italy and Spain, spanning acute and convalescent COVID-19.

The V end lost 2 bases, the J end lost 4 bases, and 15 bases lay between the germline ends. Germline CDR1 reads MRHNA; CDR2 reads SNTAGT. This CDR3 has 16 residues. This chain joins TRBV6-4 and TRBJ1-5; weak D call: TRBD1 (5 bases). This TCR was recovered from a woman between 25 and 40 years old with COVID-19, enrolled during active disease. Sequencing was done on a sample of peripheral blood. In DNA form, the CDR3 reads TGTGCCAGCAGTGACGGTCTCACAGGACGGAATCAGCCCCAGCATTTT. Translated, it gives CASSDGLTGRNQPQHF.